The next 26 T cell receptor beta chains were all read from a single sample in a study of tissue T cells after allogeneic stem cell transplantation. Method: immunoSEQ multiplex PCR; TCRdb's copy keeps in-frame clones and lacks some. The table lists about 43,000 clones, more than 90% of them singletons. Source: blood, taken before transplantation. These receptor sequences come from a woman aged 35 to 70 who later had graft-versus-host disease after an allogeneic stem cell transplant.

The V and J genes are TRBV11-2 and TRBJ1-1; 8 bases agree with TRBD1. The CDR3 loop spans 15 amino acids. The V gene end was trimmed by 2 bases and the J gene end by 5 bases; junction bases not matched to a gene: 7. In germline, CDR1 is SGHAT, CDR2 FQNNGV. The CDR3 sequence is CASSLTQGAGTEAFF. The CDR3 DNA reads TGTGCCAGCAGCTTAACTCAGGGGGCAGGAACTGAAGCTTTCTTT.

The chain joins TRBV25-1 to TRBJ2-6; 8 bases match TRBD1. Germline V gene data show CDR1 as MGHDK and CDR2 as SYGVNS. V was pared by 2 bases and J by 1 base, with 7 bases of the junction left unmatched. The CDR3 consists of 18 residues. CDR3 residues: CASSESRRGQSGANVLTF. CDR3 DNA sequence: TGTGCCAGCAGTGAAAGTCGCAGGGGGCAATCTGGGGCCAACGTCCTGACTTTC.

J is TRBJ1-4 and V is TRBV25-1, with 10 bases matching TRBD1. CDR1 is MGHDK and CDR2 is SYGVNS in the germline V gene. CDR3 size: 15 residues. J lost 8 bases, V lost 2 bases, and 5 bases had no gene match. The CDR3 region is CASSETGQGLEKLFF. CDR3 in DNA: TGTGCCAGCAGTGAAACGGGACAGGGGCTAGAAAAACTGTTTTTT.

The chain combines TRBV6-2 or TRBV6-3 with TRBJ2-2, with 10 bases lining up with TRBD1. The CDR3 has 15 amino acids. CDR1 MNHEY and CDR2 SVGEGT come from the germline V gene. J gave up 6 bases and V 3 bases, and 4 bases lay outside the gene matches. The chain's CDR3 is CASSYGGTGAGELFF. The CDR3 DNA sequence: TGTGCCAGCAGTTATGGCGGGACAGGGGCCGGGGAGCTGTTTTTT.

The CDR3 region has the DNA TGTGCCTGGAGTGGGGTTCAAGAGACCCAGTACTTC. This codes for CAWSGVQETQYF. The chain is built from TRBV30 and TRBJ2-5; no definite D call. Germline V CDR1 and CDR2: GTSNPN, SVGIG (reference sequence). V was shortened by 1 base and J by 2 bases, with 5 bases between the two germline ends. The length of the CDR3 is 12 residues.

V and J are TRBV10-3 and TRBJ1-2; the D is unclear. Germline V CDR1 and CDR2: ENHRY, SYGVKD. Trimming pared 4 bases from V and 2 bases from J, leaving 11 bases between. The CDR3 spans 14 residues. This CDR3 reads CAISGIRLNYGYTF. DNA of the CDR3: TGTGCCATCAGTGGTATCAGGCTGAACTATGGCTACACCTTC.

V and J are TRBV4-1 and TRBJ2-1, with unresolved D. Trimming removed 2 bases at V and 8 bases at J, with 13 bases between. The CDR3 length is 14 residues. Germline values: CDR1 MGHRA, CDR2 YSYEKL. The CDR3, as DNA: TGCGCCAGCAGCCAAACCAGTAGCCTAGATGAGCAGTTCTTC. This translates into CASSQTSSLDEQFF.

CDR3 amino acids: CAISGLAGDTQYF. For the CDR3, the DNA is TGTGCCATCTCTGGACTAGCGGGGGATACGCAGTATTTT. The genes are TRBV10-3 and TRBJ2-3; TRBD2 aligns across 12 bases. The J segment lost 6 bases and the V segment lost 8 bases, leaving 3 bases of the junction unmatched. Germline V gene lookup returns CDR1 ENHRY and CDR2 SYGVKD. The CDR3 runs to 13 residues.

The chain couples TRBV7-3 to TRBJ2-3; 7 nucleotides match TRBD2. Germline CDR1 SGHTA, CDR2 FQGTGA. The CDR3 sequence is 16 residues long. V trimming: 0 bases; J trimming: 5 bases; junction bases outside the gene matches: 8. The CDR3 DNA follows: TGTGCCAGCAGCTTAACTGGGGGAGGGCCAGGAGATACGCAGTATTTT. As protein: CASSLTGGGPGDTQYF.

The chain combines TRBV6-2 or TRBV6-3 with TRBJ2-7, with 11 bases identical to TRBD2. Germline trimming cut 1 base from V and 5 bases from J; bases unmatched to any gene: 4. The CDR3 sequence is 15 residues long. Germline V gene sequence: CDR1 MNHEY, CDR2 SVGEGT. CDR3 sequence: CASSYLAGGPNEQYF. CDR3 nucleotide sequence: TGTGCCAGCAGTTACTTAGCGGGAGGGCCGAACGAGCAGTACTTC.

This chain joins TRBV5-1 and TRBJ2-2; TRBD1 might be the D (6 bases). Germline assignment: CDR1 SGHRS and CDR2 YFSETQ. CDR3 length equals 16 residues. The V and J ends lost 4 bases and 2 bases respectively, with 15 bases between them. Here the CDR3 DNA reads TGCGCCAGCAGCGTCAATACAGGGTTCAACACCGGGGAGCTGTTTTTT. Its translation: CASSVNTGFNTGELFF.

The chain employs TRBV5-1 and TRBJ2-1; 7 bases are shared with TRBD2. Germline V gene sequence: CDR1 SGHRS, CDR2 YFSETQ. CDR3 size: 14 residues. V lost 1 base, J lost 6 bases, and 4 bases stayed unmatched. The CDR3: CASSLSGGSNEQFF. The DNA for the CDR3 is TGCGCCAGCAGCTTGTCGGGAGGCAGCAATGAGCAGTTCTTC.

The chain combines TRBV19 with TRBJ2-5; possibly TRBD1 for D (6 bases). The CDR3 has 19 residues. V lost 0 bases and J 4 bases, leaving 24 bases between the germline ends. Germline CDR1 is LNHDA and CDR2 is SQIVND (reference sequence). This CDR3 reads CASSIDPAKQPRGGETQYF. CDR3 nucleotides: TGTGCCAGTAGTATAGATCCCGCCAAGCAGCCCAGGGGTGGAGAGACCCAGTACTTC.

V usage is TRBV5-1 and J usage is TRBJ2-5; 7 bases match TRBD2. The germline V gene has CDR1 SGHRS and CDR2 YFSETQ. J lost 2 bases, V lost 4 bases, and 2 bases had no gene match. This CDR3 comprises 13 residues. The CDR3 sequence is CASSPGLQETQYF. The CDR3 DNA is TGCGCCAGCAGCCCGGGACTACAAGAGACCCAGTACTTC.

The chain recombines TRBV19 with TRBJ2-7; 7 bases map to TRBD1. The length of the CDR3 is 15 residues. J was trimmed by 5 bases and V by 4 bases; bases with no gene match: 11. Germline loops: CDR1 LNHDA, CDR2 SQIVND (reference sequence). The CDR3 reads CASSTVRTGLNEQYF. DNA for the CDR3: TGTGCCAGTAGTACCGTTCGGACAGGCCTAAACGAGCAGTACTTC. Complete variable domain (other parts from reference TRBV19 and TRBJ2-7): DGGITQSPKYLFRKEGQNVTLSCEQNLNHDAMYWYRQDPGQGLRLIYYSQIVNDFQKGDIAEGYSVSREKKESFPLTVTSAQKNPTAFYLCASSTVRTGLNEQYFGPGTRLTVT.

This chain links TRBV5-4 with TRBJ2-1; 13 bases line up with TRBD2. The junction had 7 bases not matched to a gene; V was cut back by 4 bases and J by 0 bases. Looked up from germline, CDR1 is SGHNT and CDR2 is YYREEE (reference sequence). The CDR3 contains 18 residues. CDR3 sequence (DNA): TGTGCCAGCAGCGCCGGGACTAGCGGGATCAGCTCCTACAATGAGCAGTTCTTC. Translation gives CASSAGTSGISSYNEQFF.

The chain has TRBV28 and TRBJ1-5; 7 nucleotides agree with TRBD1. J gave up 1 base and V 2 bases, and 8 bases lay outside the gene matches. This CDR3 spans 17 amino acids. CDR1 and CDR2 (germline): MDHEN, SYDVKM. As DNA, the CDR3 is TGTGCCAGCAGTTTACCCGGGACAGAAGGAAGCAATCAGCCCCAGCATTTT. This translates into CASSLPGTEGSNQPQHF.

DNA of the CDR3: TGTGCCAGCAGCGTAAACCCACAGGGGGCCTTGCCTAATGAAAAACTGTTTTTT. It yields the protein CASSVNPQGALPNEKLFF. The rearrangement uses TRBV9 and TRBJ1-4; 9 positions agree with TRBD1. Germline CDR1 SGDLS, CDR2 YYNGEE. V lost 1 base and J lost 3; bases outside the gene matches: 10. CDR3 length equals 18 residues.

The chain joins TRBV2 to TRBJ1-3; the D gene is possibly TRBD1 (5 bases). The CDR3 has 14 residues. The germline gives CDR1 SNHLY, CDR2 FYNNEI. Trimming cost V 5 bases and J 2 bases, with 10 bases left between them. The DNA for the CDR3 is TGTGCCAGCAGTAGACAGCAAACTGGAAACACCATATATTTT. Translation: CASSRQQTGNTIYF.

The gene calls are TRBV5-1 and TRBJ1-1; D perhaps matches TRBD1 (6 bases). The germline V gene encodes CDR1 SGHRS and CDR2 YFSETQ. V was cut by 5 bases and J by 3 bases, with 17 bases left in between. The CDR3 contains 15 residues. CDR3: CASSPTTGKYTEAFF. For the CDR3, the DNA is TGCGCCAGCAGTCCAACAACAGGGAAGTACACTGAAGCTTTCTTT.

V usage is TRBV3-1 (or the pseudogene TRBV3-2) and J usage is TRBJ1-5; tentatively, D is TRBD1 (6 bases). The CDR3 has 14 residues. CDR1 is LGHDT and CDR2 is YNNKEL in the germline V gene (reference sequence). V was trimmed by 2 bases and J by 9 bases, leaving 14 bases between them. In DNA form, the CDR3 reads TGTGCCAGCAGCCAAAGGACAGCACAATTGCCCCAGCATTTT. This codes for CASSQRTAQLPQHF.

V and J are TRBV28 and TRBJ1-3; D is unresolved. The V gene lost 11 bases and the J gene lost 0 bases, with 20 bases spanning the gap. This CDR3 contains 16 residues. Germline V gene data show CDR1 as MDHEN and CDR2 as SYDVKM. CDR3: CASHPYEPTSGNTIYF. For the CDR3, the DNA is TGTGCCTCCCACCCATACGAGCCAACCTCTGGAAACACCATATATTTT.

The V call is TRBV20-1, the J call TRBJ2-5; D not certain. The length of the CDR3 is 15 residues. Germline V gives CDR1 DFQATT, CDR2 SNEGSKA (reference sequence). The ends were cut back, 3 bases at V and 1 base at J, with 15 bases in the middle. CDR3 loop: CSASPGPSPQETQYF. DNA of the CDR3: TGCAGTGCTAGTCCAGGACCGAGTCCCCAAGAGACCCAGTACTTC.

The chain uses TRBV30 and TRBJ1-6; 7 bases line up with TRBD1. The germline V gene has CDR1 GTSNPN and CDR2 SVGIG (reference sequence). CDR3 length: 13 amino acids. J lost 9 bases, V lost 1 base, and 3 bases had no gene match. The CDR3: CAWSDRGVSPLHF. CDR3 nucleotide sequence: TGTGCCTGGAGTGACAGGGGTGTTTCACCCCTCCACTTT.

This clone was counted a few times. V and J are TRBV2 and TRBJ1-4, with a tentative D call TRBD1 (5 bases). Trimming took off 1 base at V and 3 bases at J, with 9 bases between the two ends. The V gene's germline CDR1 is SNHLY and CDR2 FYNNEI. CDR3 length: 15 residues. For the CDR3, the DNA is TGTGCCAGCAGTGAAGAGGGGTTGCCTAATGAAAAACTGTTTTTT. Amino acids: CASSEEGLPNEKLFF.

The chain links TRBV24-1 to TRBJ2-1; 8 nucleotides match TRBD1. This CDR3 has 14 amino acids. Unmatched junction bases numbered 2, after V lost 4 bases and J lost 4 bases. Germline V CDR1 and CDR2: KGHDR, SFDVKD. The CDR3: CATSEGQAYNEQFF. The CDR3 DNA reads as TGTGCCACCAGTGAGGGACAGGCTTACAATGAGCAGTTCTTC.